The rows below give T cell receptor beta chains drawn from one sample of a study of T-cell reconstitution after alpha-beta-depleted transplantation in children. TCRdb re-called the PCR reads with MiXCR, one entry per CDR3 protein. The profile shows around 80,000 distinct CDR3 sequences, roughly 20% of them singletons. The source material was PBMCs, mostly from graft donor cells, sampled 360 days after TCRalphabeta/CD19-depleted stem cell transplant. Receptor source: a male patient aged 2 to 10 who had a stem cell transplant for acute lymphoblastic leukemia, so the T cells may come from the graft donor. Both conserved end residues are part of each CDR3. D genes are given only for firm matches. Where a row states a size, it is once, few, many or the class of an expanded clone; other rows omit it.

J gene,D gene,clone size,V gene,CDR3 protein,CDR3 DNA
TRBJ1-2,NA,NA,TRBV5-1,CASSLKEGLANYGYTF,TGCGCCAGCAGCTTGAAAGAGGGGCTAGCTAACTATGGCTACACCTTC
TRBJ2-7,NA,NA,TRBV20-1,CSARDPRDRVSGRGGEQYF,TGCAGTGCTAGAGATCCAAGGGACAGGGTTAGCGGGAGAGGGGGCGAGCAGTACTTC
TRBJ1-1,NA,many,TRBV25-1,CASSEWGNTEAFF,TGTGCCAGCAGTGAATGGGGGAACACTGAAGCTTTCTTT
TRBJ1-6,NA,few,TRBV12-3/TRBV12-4,CASSFGLSPLHF,TGTGCCAGCAGTTTTGGACTTTCACCCCTCCACTTT
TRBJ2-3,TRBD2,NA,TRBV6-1,CASGPRTSSDTQYF,TGTGCCAGCGGACCCCGGACTAGCTCGGATACGCAGTATTTT
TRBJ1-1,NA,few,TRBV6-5,CASSYAGTRAEAFF,TGTGCCAGCAGTTATGCCGGGACAAGGGCTGAAGCTTTCTTT
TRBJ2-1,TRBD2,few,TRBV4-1,CASSQVREWDNEQFF,TGCGCCAGCAGCCAAGTGCGGGAGTGGGACAATGAGCAGTTCTTC
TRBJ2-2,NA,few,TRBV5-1,CASSLVGTEAGELFF,TGCGCCAGCAGCTTGGTAGGCACCGAGGCCGGGGAGCTGTTTTTT
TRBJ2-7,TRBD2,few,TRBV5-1,CASSLGTSVYEQYF,TGCGCCAGCAGCTTGGGGACTAGCGTCTACGAGCAGTACTTC
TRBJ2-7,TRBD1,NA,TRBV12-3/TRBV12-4,CASSRTGGMSEQYF,TGTGCCAGCAGTCGGACAGGGGGCATGTCCGAGCAGTACTTC
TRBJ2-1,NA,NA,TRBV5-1,CASAPYTGTPNYNEQFF,TGCGCCAGCGCTCCATACACCGGGACACCGAATTACAATGAGCAGTTCTTC
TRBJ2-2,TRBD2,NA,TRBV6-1,CASSPPRTSGDTGELFF,TGTGCCAGCAGTCCACCTAGGACTAGCGGAGACACCGGGGAGCTGTTTTTT
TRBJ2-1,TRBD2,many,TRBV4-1,CASSQRLADYNEQFF,TGCGCCAGCAGCCAACGACTAGCGGATTACAATGAGCAGTTCTTC
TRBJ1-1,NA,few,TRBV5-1,CASSRDGLANTEAFF,TGCGCCAGCAGCAGGGACGGCTTAGCTAACACTGAAGCTTTCTTT
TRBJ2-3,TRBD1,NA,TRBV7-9,CASSLQQGWGTDTQYF,TGTGCCAGCAGCCTCCAACAGGGGTGGGGCACAGATACGCAGTATTTT
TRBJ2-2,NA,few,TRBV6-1,CASSRGTYTGELFF,TGTGCCAGCAGCCGGGGGACCTACACCGGGGAGCTGTTTTTT
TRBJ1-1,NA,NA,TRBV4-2,CASSQVGQNTEAFF,TGTGCCAGCAGCCAAGTGGGACAGAACACTGAAGCTTTCTTT
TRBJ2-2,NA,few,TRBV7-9,CASSPPTYLNTGELFF,TGTGCCAGCAGCCCCCCGACTTACCTGAACACCGGGGAGCTGTTTTTT
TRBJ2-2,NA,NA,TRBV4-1,CASSHLGGGGPGELFF,TGCGCCAGCAGCCACCTAGGGGGAGGGGGTCCCGGGGAGCTGTTTTTT
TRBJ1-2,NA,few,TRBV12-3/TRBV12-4,CASSLASGGPYGYTF,TGTGCCAGCAGTTTAGCATCTGGGGGCCCCTATGGCTACACCTTC
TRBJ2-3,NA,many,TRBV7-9,CASSLRQPTDTQYF,TGTGCCAGCAGCCTCCGACAGCCCACAGATACGCAGTATTTT
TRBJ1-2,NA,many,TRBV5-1,CASSLQGAYGYTF,TGCGCCAGCAGCCTACAGGGCGCATATGGCTACACCTTC
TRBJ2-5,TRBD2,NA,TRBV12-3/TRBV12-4,CASSLGGRRETQYF,TGTGCCAGCAGTTTAGGCGGGAGAAGAGAGACCCAGTACTTC
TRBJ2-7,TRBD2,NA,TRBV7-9,CASSSSGYREPRYF,TGTGCCAGCAGCTCTAGCGGATACCGAGAACCAAGGTACTTC
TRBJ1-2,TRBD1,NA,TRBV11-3,CASSPGQGSDGYTF,TGTGCCAGCAGCCCGGGACAGGGGTCCGATGGCTACACCTTC
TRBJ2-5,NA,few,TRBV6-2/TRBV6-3,CASSYRRGRETQYF,TGTGCCAGCAGTTACCGTAGGGGTCGGGAGACCCAGTACTTC
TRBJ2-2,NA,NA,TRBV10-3,CAISVGLNTGELFF,TGTGCCATCAGTGTAGGACTCAACACCGGGGAGCTGTTTTTT
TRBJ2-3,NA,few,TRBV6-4,CASSDSIGLSTDTQYF,TGTGCCAGCAGTGACTCGATCGGCCTCAGCACAGATACGCAGTATTTT
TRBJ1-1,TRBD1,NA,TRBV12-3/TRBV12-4,CASRFWTGGEAFF,TGTGCCAGCAGATTTTGGACAGGGGGCGAAGCTTTCTTT
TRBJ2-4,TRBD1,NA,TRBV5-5,CASSLVTGTGRLIQYF,TGTGCCAGCAGCTTAGTAACCGGGACAGGGAGGCTGATTCAGTACTTC
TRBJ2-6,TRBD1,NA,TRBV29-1,CSVTGPGANVLTF,TGCAGCGTGACAGGGCCCGGGGCCAACGTCCTGACTTTC
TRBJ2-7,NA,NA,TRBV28,CASSSGGVGHEQYF,TGTGCCAGCAGTTCTGGCGGGGTTGGCCACGAGCAGTACTTC
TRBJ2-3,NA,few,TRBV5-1,CASSLDNRVGTDTQYF,TGCGCCAGCAGCTTGGACAACAGGGTGGGCACAGATACGCAGTATTTT
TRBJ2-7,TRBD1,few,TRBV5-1,CASSLTRTGLSEQYF,TGCGCCAGCAGCTTGACGAGGACAGGGTTGAGCGAGCAGTACTTC
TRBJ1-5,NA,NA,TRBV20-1,CSAARRNQPQHF,TGCAGTGCCGCACGGCGCAATCAGCCCCAGCATTTT
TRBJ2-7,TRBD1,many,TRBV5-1,CASSRLTGVYEQYF,TGCGCCAGCAGCAGACTGACAGGGGTCTACGAGCAGTACTTC
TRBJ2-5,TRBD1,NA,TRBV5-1,CASSSAVGTGYQETQYF,TGCGCCAGCAGCTCTGCAGTCGGGACAGGGTACCAAGAGACCCAGTACTTC
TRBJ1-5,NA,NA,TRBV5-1,CASSLGGMNQPQHF,TGCGCCAGCAGCCTGGGGGGTATGAATCAGCCCCAGCATTTT
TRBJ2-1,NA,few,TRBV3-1,CASSRHYNEQFF,TGTGCCAGCAGCCGACACTACAATGAGCAGTTCTTC
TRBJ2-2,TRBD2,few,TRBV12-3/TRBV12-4,CASSPERETVTGELFF,TGTGCCAGCAGTCCAGAGCGGGAGACGGTCACCGGGGAGCTGTTTTTT
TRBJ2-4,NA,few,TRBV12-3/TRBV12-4,CASSFVPKNIQYF,TGTGCCAGCAGTTTCGTTCCCAAAAACATTCAGTACTTC
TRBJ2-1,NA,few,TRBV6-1,CASSPSDPYNEQFF,TGTGCCAGCAGTCCCAGCGATCCCTACAATGAGCAGTTCTTC
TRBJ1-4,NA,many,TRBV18,CASSPDRDGTSEKLFF,TGTGCCAGCTCACCCGATAGGGACGGAACCTCAGAAAAACTGTTTTTT
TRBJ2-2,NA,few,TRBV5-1,CASSKGRTNTGELFF,TGCGCCAGCAGTAAGGGACGAACGAACACCGGGGAGCTGTTTTTT
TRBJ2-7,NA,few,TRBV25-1,CASSESRTENYEQYF,TGTGCCAGCAGTGAATCCAGGACAGAAAATTACGAGCAGTACTTC
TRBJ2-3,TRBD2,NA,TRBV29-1,CSGDLAGGPPDTQYF,TGCAGCGGGGATCTAGCGGGAGGGCCTCCAGATACGCAGTATTTT
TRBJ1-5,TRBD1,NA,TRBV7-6,CASARQGNQPQHF,TGTGCCAGCGCGAGACAGGGTAATCAGCCCCAGCATTTT
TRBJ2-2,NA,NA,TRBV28,CASSLLEAHTGELFF,TGTGCCAGCAGTTTATTGGAGGCCCACACCGGGGAGCTGTTTTTT
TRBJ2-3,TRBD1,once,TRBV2,CASIPGQGRDTQYF,TGTGCCAGCATTCCGGGACAGGGGCGAGATACGCAGTATTTT
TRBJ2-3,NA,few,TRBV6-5,CASSYSSGGGTDTQYF,TGTGCCAGCAGTTACTCTTCCGGAGGGGGCACAGATACGCAGTATTTT
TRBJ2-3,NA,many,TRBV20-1,CSANRAPGSTSTYTQYF,TGCAGTGCTAACCGAGCACCAGGGAGTACTAGCACATATACGCAGTATTTT
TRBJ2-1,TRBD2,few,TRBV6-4,CASSERLAGEQFF,TGTGCCAGCAGTGAACGACTAGCGGGGGAGCAGTTCTTC
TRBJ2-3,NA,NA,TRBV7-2,CASSLLRTSTDTQYF,TGTGCCAGCAGCCTGCTTCGGACCAGCACAGATACGCAGTATTTT
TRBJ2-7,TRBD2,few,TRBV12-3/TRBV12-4,CASSFGLAGGPYEQYF,TGTGCCAGCAGTTTCGGACTAGCGGGAGGGCCCTACGAGCAGTACTTC
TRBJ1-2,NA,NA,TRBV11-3,CASSPWSGRGANYGYTF,TGTGCCAGCAGCCCCTGGTCCGGAAGGGGGGCTAACTATGGCTACACCTTC
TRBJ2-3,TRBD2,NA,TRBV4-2,CASSQPTSGRRTDTQYF,TGTGCCAGCAGCCAACCTACTAGCGGGAGGCGGACAGATACGCAGTATTTT
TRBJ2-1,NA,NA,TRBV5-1,CASSPLGRYNEQFF,TGCGCCAGCAGCCCTCTAGGACGGTACAATGAGCAGTTCTTC
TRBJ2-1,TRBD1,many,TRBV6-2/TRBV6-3,CASSSGLGTGYNEQFF,TGTGCCAGCAGTTCGGGGCTCGGGACAGGATACAATGAGCAGTTCTTC
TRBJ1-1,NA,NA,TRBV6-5,CASSWLGANTEAFF,TGTGCCAGCAGTTGGCTGGGGGCGAACACTGAAGCTTTCTTT